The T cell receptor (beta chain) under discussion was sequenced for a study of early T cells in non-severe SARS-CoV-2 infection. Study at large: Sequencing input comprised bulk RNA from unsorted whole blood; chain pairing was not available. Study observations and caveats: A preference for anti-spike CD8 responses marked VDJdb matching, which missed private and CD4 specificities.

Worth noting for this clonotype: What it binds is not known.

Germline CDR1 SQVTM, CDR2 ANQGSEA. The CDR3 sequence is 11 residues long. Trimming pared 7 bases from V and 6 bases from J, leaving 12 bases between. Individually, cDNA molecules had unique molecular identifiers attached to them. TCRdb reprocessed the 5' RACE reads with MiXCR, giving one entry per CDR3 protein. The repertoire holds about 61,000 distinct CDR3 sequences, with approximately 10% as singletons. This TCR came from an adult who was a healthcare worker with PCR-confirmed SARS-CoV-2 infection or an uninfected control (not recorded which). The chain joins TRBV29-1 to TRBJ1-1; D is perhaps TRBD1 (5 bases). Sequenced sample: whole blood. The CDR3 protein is CSAGRGAEAFF. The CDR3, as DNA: TGCAGCGCCGGGCGGGGGGCTGAAGCTTTCTTT.